This T cell receptor beta chain is drawn from a study of immune evolution from preneoplasia to lung adenocarcinoma (dated by TCRdb to the early 2020s). The study in broad terms: HLA loss of heterozygosity was found in more than 5.5% of AIS, around 14% of MIA and 30% to 40% of ADC lesions, and in no AAH lesions. TCR sequencing data came from 51 patients. The study reported that under 110 samples were used for TCR sequencing. Sample size was determined by specimen availability and not by a prior power calculation. The immune data were integrated with whole exome sequencing and methylation data from the same cohort of nodules. The study combined immune gene expression, TCR sequencing and multiplex immunofluorescence to profile immune contexture across lung adenocarcinoma precursors and invasive adenocarcinoma. The overall cohort was made up of about 50 patients with pulmonary nodules who had surgical resection. POLYSOLVER was used to infer Class I HLA alleles from exome data, and LOHHLA was used to detect allele-specific HLA loss. Resected precursor lesions (AAH, AIS, MIA) and invasive adenocarcinomas were compared against paired morphologically normal lung tissue.

The immunoSEQ hsTCRbeta Kit was used to sequence TCR beta CDR3 regions from DNA. Per the original workflow: The ImmunoSEQ Analyzer was used to analyse the TCR sequencing data. T cell clonality was defined as 1 minus Pielou's evenness, as computed on productive rearrangements. The inverse Simpson index, applied to productive templates, was used to measure T cell diversity. T cell density was defined as TCR beta template counts normalized to usable DNA, with usable DNA estimated by amplifying and sequencing housekeeping genes. Two-sided Kruskal-Wallis tests were used to compare TCR metrics between histologic stages. Imported from immuneACCESS, the table was reduced by TCRdb to in-frame sequences with V and J called. These copies leave out some clones; in studies compared against another copy, an unresolved V gene accounts for under half, and the cause of the remainder is not known. V and J calls and clone size follow that table, whereas D and trimming were derived from the DNA. This sample is represented by around 16,000 clones; 70% to 90% of them were singletons. Clones ranked in the top ten supply about 2.5% of the sample.

With respect to this clone: No cognate antigen has been identified for it. No base quality values were provided; no much bigger clone lies one nucleotide off.

From a lookup of the germline V gene, CDR1 and CDR2 are LGHNA and YNFKEQ. Trimming at the junction amounts to 3 bases on V and 4 bases on J, and the germline ends lie 13 bases apart. The CDR3 runs 15 residues from the cysteine to the phenylalanine. The CDR3 DNA has 45 bases and is translated from base 1. The paper's findings and limits, for the study overall: The highest T cell clonality was observed in KRAS-mutant nodules compared with EGFR-mutant or double wild-type lesions. All patients were from Japan and China, so applicability to Western populations was uncertain. The highest top T cell clone frequencies were observed in normal lung, and a progressive decrease in top T cell clone frequencies appeared to occur from AAH through AIS, MIA and invasive adenocarcinoma. The findings were based on association rather than direct causation, and larger cohorts with long-term follow-up and longitudinal biopsies were deemed needed. Clonality was highest in normal lung, while later-stage lesions appeared to have lower clonality but higher T cell density and diversity.

Resection was performed on patients in Japan or China between the mid-2010s and the late 2010s. Two lung cancer pathologists independently reviewed H&E slides to confirm the histologic diagnosis of every case. Premalignant or tumor cells were enriched for nucleic acid extraction by macro-dissection performed after pathologic assessment. The AllPrep DNA/RNA FFPE Kit was used to isolate DNA from FFPE tissue. What was sequenced was FFPE invasive lung adenocarcinoma tissue. The sample's cell subset or site label, decoded: frankly invasive lung adenocarcinoma (ADC). The rearranged segments are TRBV4-2 and TRBJ1-3, with the D gene not clear enough to name. The source of this sequence is a person aged 70 to 79 with invasive lung adenocarcinoma. The CDR3 sequence is CASSQEPGPGNTIYF. The DNA is TGTGCCAGCAGCCAGGAGCCAGGTCCGGGAAACACCATATATTTT.